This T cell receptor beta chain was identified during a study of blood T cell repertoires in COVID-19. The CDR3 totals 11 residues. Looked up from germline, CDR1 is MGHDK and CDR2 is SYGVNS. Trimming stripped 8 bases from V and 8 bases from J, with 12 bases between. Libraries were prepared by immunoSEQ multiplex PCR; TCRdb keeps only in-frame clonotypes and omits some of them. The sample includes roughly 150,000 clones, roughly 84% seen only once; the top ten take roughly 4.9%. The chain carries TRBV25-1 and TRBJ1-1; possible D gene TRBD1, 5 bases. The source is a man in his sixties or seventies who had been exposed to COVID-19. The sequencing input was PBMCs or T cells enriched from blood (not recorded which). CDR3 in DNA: TGTGCCAGCGGCTACCGGACAGAAGCTTTCTTT. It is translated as CASGYRTEAFF.